This TCR beta chain was identified in a study of T cells in Graves' hyperthyroidism and ophthalmopathy. General study findings and limits: Using 13 V-J features, a model discriminated ophthalmopathy from stable hyperthyroidism. The model made its ophthalmopathy prediction, and onset followed a median 6.5 months later.

This clonotype was counted many times. Its antigen is not identified. The V segment lost 5 bases and the J segment 3 bases; nucleotides outside the gene matches: 7. Germline V gene data show CDR1 as SEHNR and CDR2 as FQNEAQ (reference sequence). The CDR3 extends over 15 amino acids. Template material for amplifying TCR beta CDR3 regions consisted of RNA transcripts. Initially, a first-round RT-PCR of the TCR CDR3 employed the HTBI primer set. TCRdb redid the calling of the multiplex PCR reads with MiXCR, one entry per CDR3 protein. The sample shows about 660,000 distinct CDR3 sequences, 45% of them seen only once.

This sequence originates from an adult man with Graves' disease, either hyperthyroidism or ophthalmopathy (not recorded which). Sequencing was performed on peripheral blood or thyroid tissue (not recorded which). The chain joins TRBV7-9 to TRBJ2-7, with 10 bases aligning to TRBD1. The CDR3 sequence: CASSPGQGISYEQYF. CDR3 in DNA: TGTGCCAGCAGCCCGGGACAGGGGATCAGCTACGAGCAGTACTTC. Drawing the rest from reference TRBV7-9 and TRBJ2-7, the complete variable domain is DTGVSQNPRHKITKRGQNVTFRCDPISEHNRLYWYRQTLGQGPEFLTYFQNEAQLEKSRLLSDRFSAERPKGSFSTLEIQRTEQGDSAMYLCASSPGQGISYEQYFGPGTRLTVT.